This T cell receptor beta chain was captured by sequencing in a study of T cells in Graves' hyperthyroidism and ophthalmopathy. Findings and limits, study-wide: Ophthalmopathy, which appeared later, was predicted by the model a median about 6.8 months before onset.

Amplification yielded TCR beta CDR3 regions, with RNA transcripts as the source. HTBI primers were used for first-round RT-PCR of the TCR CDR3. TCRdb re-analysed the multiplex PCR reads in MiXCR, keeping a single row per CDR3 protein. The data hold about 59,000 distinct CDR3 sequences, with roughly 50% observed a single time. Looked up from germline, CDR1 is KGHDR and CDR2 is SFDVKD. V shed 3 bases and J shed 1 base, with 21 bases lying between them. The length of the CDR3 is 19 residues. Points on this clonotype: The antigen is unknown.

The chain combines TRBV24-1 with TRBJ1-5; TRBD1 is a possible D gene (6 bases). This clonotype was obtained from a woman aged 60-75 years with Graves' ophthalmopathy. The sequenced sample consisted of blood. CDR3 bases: TGTGCCACCAGTGATAGCCATTTACAGGGCGGTCAGAGCAATCAGCCCCAGCATTTT. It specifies CATSDSHLQGGQSNQPQHF.